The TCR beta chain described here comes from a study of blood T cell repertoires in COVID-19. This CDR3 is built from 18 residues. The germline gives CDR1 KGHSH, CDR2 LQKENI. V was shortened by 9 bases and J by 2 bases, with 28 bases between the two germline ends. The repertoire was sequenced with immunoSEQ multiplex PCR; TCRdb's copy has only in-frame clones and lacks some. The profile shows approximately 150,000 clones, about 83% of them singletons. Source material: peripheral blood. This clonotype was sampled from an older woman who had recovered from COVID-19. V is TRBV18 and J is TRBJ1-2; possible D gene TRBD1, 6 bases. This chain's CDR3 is CASRRGGDTTLQNYGYTF. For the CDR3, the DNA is TGTGCCAGTCGCAGGGGTGGGGACACCACCCTACAGAACTATGGCTACACCTTC.